This T cell receptor (beta chain) is drawn from a study of T cell changes during pregnancy in multiple sclerosis. The CDR3 contains 16 residues. Trimming removed 0 bases at V and 1 base at J, with 11 bases between. The germline CDR1 and CDR2 sequences are LGHNA and YSLEER. This clone was counted a few times. Profiled with immunoSEQ multiplex PCR; TCRdb holds only in-frame clones, not every one. The sample includes roughly 73,000 clones, approximately 94% of them seen just once. The J gene is TRBJ2-3, the V gene TRBV4-3; a weak D match, TRBD1 (5 bases). The sequencing here drew on peripheral blood, taken in the second trimester of pregnancy. The sequence came from a female donor in good health, enrolled as a control in a pregnancy study. CDR3 region: CASSQDGADRTDTQYF. CDR3 in DNA: TGCGCCAGCAGCCAAGATGGGGCGGACCGCACAGATACGCAGTATTTT.